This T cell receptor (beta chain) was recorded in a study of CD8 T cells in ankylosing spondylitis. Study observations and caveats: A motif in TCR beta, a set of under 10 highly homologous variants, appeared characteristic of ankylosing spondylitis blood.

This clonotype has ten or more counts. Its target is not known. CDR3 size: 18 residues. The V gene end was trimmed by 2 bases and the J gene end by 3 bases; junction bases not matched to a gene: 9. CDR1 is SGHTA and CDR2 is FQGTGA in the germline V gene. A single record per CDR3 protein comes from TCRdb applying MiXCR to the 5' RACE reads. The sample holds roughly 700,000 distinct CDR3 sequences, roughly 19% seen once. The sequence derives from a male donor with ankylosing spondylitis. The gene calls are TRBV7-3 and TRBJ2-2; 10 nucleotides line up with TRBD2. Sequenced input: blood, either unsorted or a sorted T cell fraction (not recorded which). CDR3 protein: CASSLSVGLAEHTGELFF. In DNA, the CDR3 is TGTGCCAGCAGCTTATCGGTTGGACTAGCGGAACACACCGGGGAGCTGTTTTTT.